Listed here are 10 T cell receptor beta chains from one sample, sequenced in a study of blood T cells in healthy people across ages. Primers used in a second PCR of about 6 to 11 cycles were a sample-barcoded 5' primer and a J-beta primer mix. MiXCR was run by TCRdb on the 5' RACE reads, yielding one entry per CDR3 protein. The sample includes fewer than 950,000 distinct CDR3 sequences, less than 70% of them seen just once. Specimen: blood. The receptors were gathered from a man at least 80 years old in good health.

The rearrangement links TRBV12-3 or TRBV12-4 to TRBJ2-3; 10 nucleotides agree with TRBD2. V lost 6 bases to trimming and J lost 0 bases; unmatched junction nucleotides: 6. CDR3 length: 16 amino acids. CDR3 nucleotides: TGTGCCAGCAGCACCGGGACTAGCGCGAGCACAGATACGCAGTATTTT. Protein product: CASSTGTSASTDTQYF.

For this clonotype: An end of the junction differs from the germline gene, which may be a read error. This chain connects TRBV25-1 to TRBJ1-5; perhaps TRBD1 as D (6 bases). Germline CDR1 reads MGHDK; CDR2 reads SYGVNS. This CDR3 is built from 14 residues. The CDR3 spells CASRESGGGQPQHF. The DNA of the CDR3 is TGTGCCAGCAGGGAATCTGGGGGCGGGCAGCCCCAGCATTTT.

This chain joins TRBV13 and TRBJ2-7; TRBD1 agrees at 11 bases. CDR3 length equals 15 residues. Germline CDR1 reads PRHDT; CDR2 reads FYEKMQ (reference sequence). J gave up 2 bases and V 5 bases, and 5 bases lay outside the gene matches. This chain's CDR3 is CASSPGDRGAYEQYF. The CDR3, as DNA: TGTGCCAGCAGCCCTGGGGACAGGGGGGCCTACGAGCAGTACTTC.

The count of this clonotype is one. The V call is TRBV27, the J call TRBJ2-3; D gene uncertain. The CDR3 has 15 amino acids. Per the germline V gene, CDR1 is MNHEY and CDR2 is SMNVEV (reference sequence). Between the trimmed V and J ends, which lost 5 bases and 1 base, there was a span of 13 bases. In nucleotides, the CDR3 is TGTGCCAGCAGTCCCCAGCTCGGCGGCACAGATACGCAGTATTTT. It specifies CASSPQLGGTDTQYF.

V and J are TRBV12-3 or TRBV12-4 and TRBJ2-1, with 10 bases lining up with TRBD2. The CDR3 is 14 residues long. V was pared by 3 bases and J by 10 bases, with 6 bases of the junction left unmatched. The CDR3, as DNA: TGTGCCAGCAGTTTCGGGGTAGCGGGAGGCGAGCAGTTCTTC. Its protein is CASSFGVAGGEQFF.

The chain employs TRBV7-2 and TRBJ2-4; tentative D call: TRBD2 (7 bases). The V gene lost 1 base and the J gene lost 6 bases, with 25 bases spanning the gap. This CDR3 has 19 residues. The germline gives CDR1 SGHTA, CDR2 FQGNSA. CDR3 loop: CASSLEARGGVGGGNIQYF. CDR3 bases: TGTGCCAGCAGCTTAGAGGCAAGGGGGGGAGTTGGTGGGGGAAACATTCAGTACTTC.

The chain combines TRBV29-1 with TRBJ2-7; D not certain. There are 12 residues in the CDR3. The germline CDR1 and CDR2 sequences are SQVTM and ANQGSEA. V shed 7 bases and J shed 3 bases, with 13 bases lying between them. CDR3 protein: CSAGSGVYEQYF. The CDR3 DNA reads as TGCAGCGCTGGGTCCGGAGTCTACGAGCAGTACTTC.

The CDR3 here is CASSWDRGNLAKNIQYF. In DNA, the CDR3 is TGTGCCAGCAGCTGGGACAGGGGCAACCTAGCCAAAAACATTCAGTACTTC. The chain joins TRBV5-6 to TRBJ2-4, with TRBD1 identical over 10 bases. V trimming: 3 bases; J trimming: 0 bases; junction bases outside the gene matches: 6. The germline gives CDR1 SGHDT, CDR2 YYEEEE. This CDR3 region has 17 residues. The variable domain in full, completed from reference TRBV5-6 and TRBJ2-4, reads DAGVTQSPTHLIKTRGQQVTLRCSPKSGHDTVSWYQQALGQGPQFIFQYYEEEERQRGNFPDRFSGHQFPNYSSELNVNALLLGDSALYLCASSWDRGNLAKNIQYFGAGTRLSVL.

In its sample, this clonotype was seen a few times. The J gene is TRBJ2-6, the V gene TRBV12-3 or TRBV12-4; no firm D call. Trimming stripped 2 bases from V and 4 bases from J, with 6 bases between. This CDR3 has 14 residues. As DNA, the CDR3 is TGTGCCAGCAGTTTAATTACAGGGGCCAACGTCCTGACTTTC. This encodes CASSLITGANVLTF.

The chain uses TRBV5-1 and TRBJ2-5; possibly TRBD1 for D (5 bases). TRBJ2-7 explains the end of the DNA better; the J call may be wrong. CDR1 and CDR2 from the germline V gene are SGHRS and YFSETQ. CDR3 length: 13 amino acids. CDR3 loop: CASSLARVNEQYF. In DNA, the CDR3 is TGCGCCAGCAGCTTGGCCAGGGTCAACGAGCAGTACTTC.